One TCR beta chain is described in this entry. This CDR3 has 14 amino acids. Germline assignment: CDR1 MGHDK and CDR2 SYGVNS. Trimming cost V 7 bases and J 5 bases; bases outside gene matches: 7. Authors' processing steps: Amplified reference gene primers provided the basis for estimating nucleated cell counts. Only in-frame clones appear in the TCRdb table, and some are missing; sequencing was by immunoSEQ multiplex PCR. V, J and clone size derive from that table, while D and trimming were established from the DNA sequence. The sample yields about 140,000 clones, around four fifths seen once. The sample comes from a study of blood T cell repertoires in COVID-19. The overall study: COVID-19 samples from acute and convalescent phases originated in the United States, Italy and Spain.

Sequencing used PBMCs or T cells enriched from blood (not recorded which). This rearrangement joins TRBV25-1 to TRBJ2-2; 7 positions match TRBD2. This TCR was sampled from a man aged 65 to 85 who had been exposed to COVID-19. CDR3 loop: CASMGGGRTGELFF. CDR3 nucleotides: TGTGCCAGCATGGGGGGAGGGAGGACCGGGGAGCTGTTTTTT.